The 2 T cell receptor beta chains presented below share a single source sample, sequenced in a study of T-cell reconstitution after alpha-beta-depleted transplantation in children. Construction of the TCRbeta library involved unique molecular identifiers. TCRdb redid the calling of the PCR reads with MiXCR, one entry per CDR3 protein. The table records 200,000 to 300,000 distinct CDR3 sequences, about 12% of them present only once. The starting material was PBMCs from the stem cell graft donor, obtained from the stem cell graft. These TCRs come from a human donor who donated a stem cell graft to a child with acute lymphoblastic leukemia.

This clonotype was observed at least ten times. The CDR3 DNA sequence: TGTGCCAGCAGCTTAGTTAGACACCCGACCGGGGAGCTGTTTTTT. Translation gives CASSLVRHPTGELFF. The chain links TRBV7-9 to TRBJ2-2, with no clear D. Per the germline V gene, CDR1 is SEHNR and CDR2 is FQNEAQ (reference sequence). V gave up 1 base and J gave up 5 bases, with 11 bases separating them. This CDR3 has 15 residues.

This clonotype was counted between two and nine times. The V and J genes are TRBV29-1 and TRBJ2-2; D remains unclear. Germline-derived CDR1 and CDR2 are SQVTM and ANQGSEA. Trimming took off 3 bases at V and 7 bases at J, with 9 bases between the two ends. The CDR3 spans 12 residues. In DNA form, the CDR3 reads TGCAGCGTTGATGCCTACAGCGGGGAGCTGTTTTTT. Protein product: CSVDAYSGELFF.